This T cell receptor beta chain was observed in a study of T cell responses to AZD1222 COVID-19 vaccine. Study context: Recipients boosted at about 4 weeks or about 12 weeks are pooled.

Study-wide results and limits: After two AZD1222 doses, spike-specific TCR breadth and depth rose versus day 0. Clonal diversity was possibly underestimated; the donors were predominantly white British and more often female.

The count of this clone is one. The antigen remains unidentified. The CDR3 is 12 residues long. CDR1 is LGHDT and CDR2 is YNNKEL in the germline V gene (reference sequence). Between the trimmed V and J ends, which lost 0 bases and 12 bases, there was a span of 10 bases. Method: immunoSEQ multiplex PCR; TCRdb's copy keeps in-frame clones and lacks some. The table includes approximately 110,000 clones, around 89% detected once. This sequence joins TRBV3-1 (or the pseudogene TRBV3-2) and TRBJ2-3; D uncertain. Sequenced here: peripheral blood, sampled on day 0 of AZD1222 vaccination. The receptor was derived from an adult in good health. CDR3 bases: TGTGCCAGCAGCCAAGATCCAACTTATCAGTATTTT. Translated: CASSQDPTYQYF.